This T cell receptor beta chain was found in a study of CD8 T cells in ankylosing spondylitis. A single record per CDR3 protein comes from TCRdb applying MiXCR to the 5' RACE reads. This table has 150,000 to 200,000 distinct CDR3 sequences, roughly 30% appearing once. This clonotype appeared many times. V shed 3 bases and J shed 6 bases, with 12 bases lying between them. Germline V gene data show CDR1 as LGHNT and CDR2 as FRNRAP. The length of the CDR3 is 14 residues. This clonotype was obtained from a male donor with ankylosing spondylitis. The sequencing sample was made of synovial fluid, either unsorted or a sorted T cell fraction (not recorded which). The chain combines TRBV12-5 with TRBJ1-5; weak D call: TRBD1 (5 bases). CDR3 residues: CASGFSSQGQPQHF. The DNA for the CDR3 is TGTGCTAGTGGTTTCTCGTCCCAGGGTCAGCCCCAGCATTTT.